These 5 T cell receptor beta chains were sequenced from one sample in a study of blood T cell repertoires in COVID-19. Clones were sequenced by immunoSEQ multiplex PCR, and TCRdb holds only the in-frame ones, with some missing. The data show roughly 250,000 clones, around 91% seen once. Material: PBMCs or T cells enriched from blood (not recorded which). These receptors were obtained from a woman under 30 who had recovered from COVID-19.

The rearrangement joins TRBV10-3 to TRBJ1-6, with 7 bases aligning to TRBD1. CDR3 size: 16 residues. Germline assignment: CDR1 ENHRY and CDR2 SYGVKD. The V gene end was trimmed by 5 bases and the J gene end by 9 bases; junction bases not matched to a gene: 13. CDR3 sequence (DNA): TGTGCCATCAGTCAGCGCGGACAGGACCTTACTTCACCCCTCCACTTT. It encodes CAISQRGQDLTSPLHF.

This clone occurred a few times. CDR3 region: CASSFRDRVSYGYTF. For the CDR3, the DNA is TGTGCCAGCAGCTTCCGGGACAGGGTGAGCTATGGCTACACCTTC. The chain recombines TRBV5-4 with TRBJ1-2; TRBD1 agrees at 9 bases. CDR1 and CDR2 from the germline V gene are SGHNT and YYREEE (reference sequence). The CDR3 loop spans 15 amino acids. V lost 2 bases, J lost 4 bases, and 6 bases stayed unmatched.

This clone has only one observation. This chain uses TRBV11-3 with TRBJ2-1, with a possible D match to TRBD2 (5 bases). The CDR3 runs to 13 residues. V lost 5 bases, J lost 10 bases, and 15 bases lay in between. Germline V CDR1 and CDR2: SGHNT, YENEEA. The CDR3 here is CASSPAGEGEQFF. CDR3 nucleotides: TGTGCCAGCAGCCCCGCCGGGGAAGGGGAGCAGTTCTTC.

The rearrangement links TRBV9 to TRBJ2-7; 7 bases agree with TRBD1. The trim removed 2 bases at V and 3 bases at J, leaving 8 bases unmatched. From germline, CDR1 is SGDLS and CDR2 YYNGEE. The CDR3 covers 15 residues. Written as DNA, the CDR3 is TGTGCCAGCAGCGTTGCCGGGACAGAGAACTACGAGCAGTACTTC. Its translation: CASSVAGTENYEQYF. Drawing the rest from reference TRBV9 and TRBJ2-7, the complete variable domain is DSGVTQTPKHLITATGQRVTLRCSPRSGDLSVYWYQQSLDQGLQFLIQYYNGEERAKGNILERFSAQQFPDLHSELNLSSLELGDSALYFCASSVAGTENYEQYFGPGTRLTVT.

This chain connects TRBV4-2 to TRBJ1-5; possibly TRBD1 for D (6 bases). In germline, CDR1 is LGHNA, CDR2 YNFKEQ. The CDR3 runs 18 residues. Trimming took off 0 bases at V and 2 bases at J, with 17 bases between the two ends. CDR3 region: CASSQEGWEGGGNQPQHF. DNA of the CDR3: TGTGCCAGCAGCCAAGAAGGGTGGGAGGGGGGCGGCAATCAGCCCCAGCATTTT.